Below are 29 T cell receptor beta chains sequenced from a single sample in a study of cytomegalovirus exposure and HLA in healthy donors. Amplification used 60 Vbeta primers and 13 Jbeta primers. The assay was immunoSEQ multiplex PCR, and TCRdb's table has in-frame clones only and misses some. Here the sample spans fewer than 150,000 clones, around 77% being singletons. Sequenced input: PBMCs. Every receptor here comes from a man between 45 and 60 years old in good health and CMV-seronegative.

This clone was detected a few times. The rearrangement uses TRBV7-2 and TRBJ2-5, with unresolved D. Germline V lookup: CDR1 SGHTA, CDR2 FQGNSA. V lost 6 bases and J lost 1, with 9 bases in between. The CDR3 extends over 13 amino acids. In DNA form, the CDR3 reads TGTGCCAGCAGACGCGGCGCCCAAGAGACCCAGTACTTC. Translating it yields CASRRGAQETQYF.

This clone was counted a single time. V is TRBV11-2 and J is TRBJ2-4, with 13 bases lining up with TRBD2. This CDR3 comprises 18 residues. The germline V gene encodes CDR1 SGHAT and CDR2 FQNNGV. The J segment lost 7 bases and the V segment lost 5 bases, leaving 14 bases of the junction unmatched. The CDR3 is CASSTHEGLAGLWNIQYF. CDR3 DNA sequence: TGTGCCAGCAGCACACATGAGGGACTAGCGGGATTATGGAACATTCAGTACTTC.

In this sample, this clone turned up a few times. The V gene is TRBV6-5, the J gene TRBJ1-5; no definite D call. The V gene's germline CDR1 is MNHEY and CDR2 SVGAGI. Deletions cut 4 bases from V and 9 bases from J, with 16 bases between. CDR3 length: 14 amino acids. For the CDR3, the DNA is TGTGCCAGCAGTTCCTCCTTGGCGGTTGGGCCCCAGCATTTT. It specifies CASSSSLAVGPQHF.

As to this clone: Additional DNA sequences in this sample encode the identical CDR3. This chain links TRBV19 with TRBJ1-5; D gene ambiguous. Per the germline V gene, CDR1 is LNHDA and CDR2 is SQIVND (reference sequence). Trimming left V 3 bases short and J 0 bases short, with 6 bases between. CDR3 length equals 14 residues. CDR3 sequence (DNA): TGTGCCAGTAGTATCGCAGGTAGCAATCAGCCCCAGCATTTT. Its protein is CASSIAGSNQPQHF.

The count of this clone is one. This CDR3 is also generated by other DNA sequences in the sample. CDR3 DNA sequence: TGCGCCAGCAGCTTGGCAGGGGGCAATCAGCCCCAGCATTTT. Translation gives CASSLAGGNQPQHF. The chain combines TRBV5-1 with TRBJ1-5, with D perhaps matching TRBD1 (6 bases). CDR3 size: 14 residues. Trimming left V 0 bases short and J 2 bases short, with 6 bases between. CDR1 and CDR2 (germline): SGHRS, YFSETQ.

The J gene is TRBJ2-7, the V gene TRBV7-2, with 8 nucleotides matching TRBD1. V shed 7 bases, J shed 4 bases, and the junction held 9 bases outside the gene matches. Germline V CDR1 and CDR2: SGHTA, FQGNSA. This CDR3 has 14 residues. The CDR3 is CASKGGQGVYEQYF. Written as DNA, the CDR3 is TGTGCCAGCAAGGGTGGACAGGGAGTGTACGAGCAGTACTTC.

As DNA, the CDR3 is TGTGCCAGCAGGGGACAGGGCAACGAGCAGTACTTC. This gives the protein CASRGQGNEQYF. The gene calls are TRBV2 and TRBJ2-7, with 9 bases that match TRBD1. The CDR3 spans 12 residues. The trim removed 6 bases at V and 5 bases at J, leaving 2 bases unmatched. Germline V gene sequence: CDR1 SNHLY, CDR2 FYNNEI.

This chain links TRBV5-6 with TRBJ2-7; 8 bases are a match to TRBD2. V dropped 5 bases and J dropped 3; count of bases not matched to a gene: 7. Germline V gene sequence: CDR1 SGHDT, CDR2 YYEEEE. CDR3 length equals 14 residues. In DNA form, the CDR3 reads TGTGCCAGCAGATCGGGACTAGTGAGCTACGAGCAGTACTTC. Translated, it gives CASRSGLVSYEQYF.

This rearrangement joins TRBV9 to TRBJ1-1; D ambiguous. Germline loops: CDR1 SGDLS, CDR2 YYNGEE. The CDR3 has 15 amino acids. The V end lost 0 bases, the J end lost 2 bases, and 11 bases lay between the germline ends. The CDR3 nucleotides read TGTGCCAGCAGCGTAGTTACACCAGGAAACACTGAAGCTTTCTTT. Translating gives CASSVVTPGNTEAFF. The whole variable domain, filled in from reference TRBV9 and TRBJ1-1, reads DSGVTQTPKHLITATGQRVTLRCSPRSGDLSVYWYQQSLDQGLQFLIQYYNGEERAKGNILERFSAQQFPDLHSELNLSSLELGDSALYFCASSVVTPGNTEAFFGQGTRLTVV.

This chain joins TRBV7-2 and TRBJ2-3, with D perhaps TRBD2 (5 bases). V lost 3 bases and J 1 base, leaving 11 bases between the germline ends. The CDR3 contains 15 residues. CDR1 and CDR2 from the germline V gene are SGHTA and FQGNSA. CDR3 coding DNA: TGTGCCAGCAGCTTCCTAGCCTCACGCACAGATACGCAGTATTTT. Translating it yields CASSFLASRTDTQYF.

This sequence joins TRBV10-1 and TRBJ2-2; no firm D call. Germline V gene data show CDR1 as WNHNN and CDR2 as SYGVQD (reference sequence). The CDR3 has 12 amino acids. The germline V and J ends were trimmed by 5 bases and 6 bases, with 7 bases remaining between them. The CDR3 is CASSHFPGELFF. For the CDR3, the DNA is TGCGCCAGCAGTCATTTCCCCGGGGAGCTGTTTTTT.

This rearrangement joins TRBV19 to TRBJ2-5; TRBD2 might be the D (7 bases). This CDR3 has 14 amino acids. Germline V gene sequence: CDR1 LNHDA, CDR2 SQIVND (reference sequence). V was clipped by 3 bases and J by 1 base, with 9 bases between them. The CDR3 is CASSMRGGQETQYF. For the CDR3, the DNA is TGTGCCAGTAGTATGAGGGGGGGCCAAGAGACCCAGTACTTC.

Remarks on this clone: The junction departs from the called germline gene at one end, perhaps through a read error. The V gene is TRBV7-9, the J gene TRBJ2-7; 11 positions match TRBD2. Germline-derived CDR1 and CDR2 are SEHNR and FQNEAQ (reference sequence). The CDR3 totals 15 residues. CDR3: CSSSRTSGSTYEQYF. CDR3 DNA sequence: TGTTCCAGCAGCCGAACTAGCGGGAGTACGTACGAGCAGTACTTC.

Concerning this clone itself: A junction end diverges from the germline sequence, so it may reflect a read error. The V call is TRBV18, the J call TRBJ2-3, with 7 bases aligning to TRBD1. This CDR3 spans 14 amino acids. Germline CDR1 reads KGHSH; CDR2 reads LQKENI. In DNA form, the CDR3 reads TGTGCCAGCTCCCCACAGGGGAACTCACATACGCAGTATTTT. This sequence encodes CASSPQGNSHTQYF.

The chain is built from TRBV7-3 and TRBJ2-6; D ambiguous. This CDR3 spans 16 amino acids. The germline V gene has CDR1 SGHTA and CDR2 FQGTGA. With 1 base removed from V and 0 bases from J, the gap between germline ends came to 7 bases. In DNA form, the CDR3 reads TGTGCCAGCAGCTTAAAGAGTGGCTCTGGGGCCAACGTCCTGACTTTC. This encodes CASSLKSGSGANVLTF.

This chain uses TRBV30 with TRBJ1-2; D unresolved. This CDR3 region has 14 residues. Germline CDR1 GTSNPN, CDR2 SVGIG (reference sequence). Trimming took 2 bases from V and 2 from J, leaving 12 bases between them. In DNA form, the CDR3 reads TGTGCCTGGAGTAAATTTACGGAGAACTATGGCTACACCTTC. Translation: CAWSKFTENYGYTF.

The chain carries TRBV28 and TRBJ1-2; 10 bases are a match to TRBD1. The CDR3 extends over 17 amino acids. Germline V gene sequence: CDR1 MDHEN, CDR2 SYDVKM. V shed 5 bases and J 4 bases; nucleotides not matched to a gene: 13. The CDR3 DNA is TGTGCCAGCAGTGAAGGGACAGGGGTTCACTTCACCTATGGCTACACCTTC. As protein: CASSEGTGVHFTYGYTF.

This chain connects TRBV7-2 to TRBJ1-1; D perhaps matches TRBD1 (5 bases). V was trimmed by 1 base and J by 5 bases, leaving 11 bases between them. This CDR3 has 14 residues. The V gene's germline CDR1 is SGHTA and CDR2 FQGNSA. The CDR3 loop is CASSLERQSTEAFF. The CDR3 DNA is TGTGCCAGCAGCTTAGAAAGACAGTCTACTGAAGCTTTCTTT.

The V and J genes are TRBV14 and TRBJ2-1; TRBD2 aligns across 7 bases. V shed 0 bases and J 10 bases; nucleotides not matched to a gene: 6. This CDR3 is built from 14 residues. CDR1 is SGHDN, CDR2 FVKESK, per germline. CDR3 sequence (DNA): TGTGCCAGCAGCCAAGATGAGTGGGGAGGGGAGCAGTTCTTC. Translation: CASSQDEWGGEQFF.

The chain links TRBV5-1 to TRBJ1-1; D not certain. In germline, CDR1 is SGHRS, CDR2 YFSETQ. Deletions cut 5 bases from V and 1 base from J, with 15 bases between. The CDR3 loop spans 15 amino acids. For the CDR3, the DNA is TGCGCCAGCAGTACCGGAGGAGACGAGAACACTGAAGCTTTCTTT. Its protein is CASSTGGDENTEAFF. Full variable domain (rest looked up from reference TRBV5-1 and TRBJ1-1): KAGVTQTPRYLIKTRGQQVTLSCSPISGHRSVSWYQQTPGQGLQFLFEYFSETQRNKGNFPGRFSGRQFSNSRSEMNVSTLELGDSALYLCASSTGGDENTEAFFGQGTRLTVV.

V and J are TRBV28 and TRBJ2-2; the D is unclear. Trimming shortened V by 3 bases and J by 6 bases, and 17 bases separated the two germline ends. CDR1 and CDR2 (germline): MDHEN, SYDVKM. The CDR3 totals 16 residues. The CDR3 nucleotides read TGTGCCAGCAGTTTCCCCCGCCACGAGGTTCCCGGGGAGCTGTTTTTT. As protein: CASSFPRHEVPGELFF.

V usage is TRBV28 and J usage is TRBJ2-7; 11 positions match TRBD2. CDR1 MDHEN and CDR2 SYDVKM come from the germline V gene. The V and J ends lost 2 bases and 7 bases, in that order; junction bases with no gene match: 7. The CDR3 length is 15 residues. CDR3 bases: TGTGCCAGCAGTTTAGGGACTAGCGGTCAGGGAGAGCAGTACTTC. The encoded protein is CASSLGTSGQGEQYF. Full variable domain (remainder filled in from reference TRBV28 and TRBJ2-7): DVKVTQSSRYLVKRTGEKVFLECVQDMDHENMFWYRQDPGLGLRLIYFSYDVKMKEKGDIPEGYSVSREKKERFSLILESASTNQTSMYLCASSLGTSGQGEQYFGPGTRLTVT.

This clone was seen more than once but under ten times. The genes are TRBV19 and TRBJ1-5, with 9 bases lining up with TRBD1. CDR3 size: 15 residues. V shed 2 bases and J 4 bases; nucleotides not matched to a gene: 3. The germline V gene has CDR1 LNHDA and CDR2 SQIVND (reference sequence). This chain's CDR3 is CASSIIGQGNQPQHF. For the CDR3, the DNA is TGTGCCAGTAGTATAATCGGACAGGGGAATCAGCCCCAGCATTTT.

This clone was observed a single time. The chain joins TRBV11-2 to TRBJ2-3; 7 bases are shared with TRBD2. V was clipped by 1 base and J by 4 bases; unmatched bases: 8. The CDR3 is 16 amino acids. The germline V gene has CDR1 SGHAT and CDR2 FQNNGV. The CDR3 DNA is TGTGCCAGCAGCTTAGTGGCGGGAGCCATCCCAGATACGCAGTATTTT. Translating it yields CASSLVAGAIPDTQYF.

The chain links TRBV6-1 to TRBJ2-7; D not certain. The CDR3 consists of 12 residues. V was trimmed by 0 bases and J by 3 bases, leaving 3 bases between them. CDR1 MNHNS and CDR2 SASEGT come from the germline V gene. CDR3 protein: CASSEARYEQYF. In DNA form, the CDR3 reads TGTGCCAGCAGTGAAGCCCGCTACGAGCAGTACTTC.

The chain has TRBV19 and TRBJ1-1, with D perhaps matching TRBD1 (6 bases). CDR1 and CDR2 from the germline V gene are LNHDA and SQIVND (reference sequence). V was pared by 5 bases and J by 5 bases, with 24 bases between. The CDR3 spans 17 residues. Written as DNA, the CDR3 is TGTGCCAGTAGTCCCTCCCACGCAGGGAGGGGGGGAACTGAAGCTTTCTTT. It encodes CASSPSHAGRGGTEAFF.

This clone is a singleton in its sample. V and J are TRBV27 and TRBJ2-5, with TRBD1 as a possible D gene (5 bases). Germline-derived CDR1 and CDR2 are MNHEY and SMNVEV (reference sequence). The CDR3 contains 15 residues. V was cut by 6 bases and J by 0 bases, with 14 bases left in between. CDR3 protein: CASSRDRLNQETQYF. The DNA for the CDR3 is TGTGCCAGCAGCAGGGATAGGCTGAACCAAGAGACCCAGTACTTC.

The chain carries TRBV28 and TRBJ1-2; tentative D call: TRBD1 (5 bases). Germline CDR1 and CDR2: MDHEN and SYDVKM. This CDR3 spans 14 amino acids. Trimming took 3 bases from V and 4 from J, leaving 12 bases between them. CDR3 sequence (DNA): TGTGCCAGCAGTTTTCAGGGTTCCATCTATGGCTACACCTTC. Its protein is CASSFQGSIYGYTF.

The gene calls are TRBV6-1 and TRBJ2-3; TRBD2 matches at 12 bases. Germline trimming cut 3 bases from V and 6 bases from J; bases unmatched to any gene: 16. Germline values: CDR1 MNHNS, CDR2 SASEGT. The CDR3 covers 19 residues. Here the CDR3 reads CASSEGLAGGRRIMDTQYF. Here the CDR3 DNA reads TGTGCCAGCAGTGAGGGACTAGCGGGCGGGAGAAGGATCATGGATACGCAGTATTTT.